What follows are 5 T cell receptor beta chains derived from one specimen sequenced in a study of cytomegalovirus exposure and HLA in healthy donors. Researchers ran the PCR with 60 Vbeta and 13 Jbeta primers. Sequencing used immunoSEQ multiplex PCR; TCRdb keeps in-frame clones, though not all of them. The sample holds about 130,000 clones, 65% to 90% seen once. The sample consisted of PBMCs. These receptors all come from a woman aged 18-30 years in good health and CMV-seropositive.

The chain recombines TRBV5-1 with TRBJ1-2; 9 bases match TRBD1. The CDR3 is 13 residues long. Germline trimming cut 4 bases from V and 8 bases from J; bases unmatched to any gene: 6. Germline V CDR1 and CDR2: SGHRS, YFSETQ. DNA for the CDR3: TGCGCCAGCAGCATGGACAGGGGCGGGGGCTACACCTTC. It translates to CASSMDRGGGYTF.

The chain recombines TRBV6-5 with TRBJ2-3; no reliable D call. Germline CDR1 reads MNHEY; CDR2 reads SVGAGI. This CDR3 contains 11 residues. Trimming pared 6 bases from V and 5 bases from J, leaving 6 bases between. The CDR3: CASRSRDTQYF. CDR3 sequence (DNA): TGTGCCAGCAGGTCCAGAGATACGCAGTATTTT.

This rearrangement joins TRBV6-1 to TRBJ2-3, with a weak D call TRBD2 (5 bases). V was trimmed by 6 bases and J by 2 bases, leaving 12 bases between them. The germline CDR1 and CDR2 sequences are MNHNS and SASEGT. The CDR3 has 14 residues. For the CDR3, the DNA is TGTGCCAGCAGCGGAGGAGACCCCACAGATACGCAGTATTTT. Protein: CASSGGDPTDTQYF.

The J gene is TRBJ2-1, the V gene TRBV5-1; D possibly corresponds to TRBD1 (5 bases). The CDR3 totals 12 residues. Trimming took off 5 bases at V and 6 bases at J, with 9 bases between the two ends. The germline V gene encodes CDR1 SGHRS and CDR2 YFSETQ. Written as DNA, the CDR3 is TGCGCCAGCAGAGGGGCCTCCAATGAGCAGTTCTTC. Translation: CASRGASNEQFF.

V and J are TRBV6-5 and TRBJ2-5, with TRBD2 identical over 8 bases. In germline, CDR1 is MNHEY, CDR2 SVGAGI. The CDR3 covers 14 residues. V trimming: 2 bases; J trimming: 4 bases; junction bases outside the gene matches: 3. CDR3 sequence reads: CASSYPAGGETQYF. DNA for the CDR3: TGTGCCAGCAGTTACCCCGCGGGGGGAGAGACCCAGTACTTC.